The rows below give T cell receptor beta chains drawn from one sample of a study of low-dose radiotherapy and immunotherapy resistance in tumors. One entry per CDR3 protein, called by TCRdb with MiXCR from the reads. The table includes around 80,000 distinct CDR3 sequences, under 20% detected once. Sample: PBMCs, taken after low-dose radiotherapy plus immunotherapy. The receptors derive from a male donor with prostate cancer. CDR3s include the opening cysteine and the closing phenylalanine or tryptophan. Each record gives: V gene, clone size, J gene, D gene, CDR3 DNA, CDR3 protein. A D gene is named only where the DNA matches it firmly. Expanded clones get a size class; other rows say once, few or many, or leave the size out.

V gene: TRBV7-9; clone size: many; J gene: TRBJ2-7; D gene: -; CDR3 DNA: TGTGCCAGCAGCGTACGGGAGTTTCCCTACGAGCAGTACTTC; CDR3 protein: CASSVREFPYEQYF
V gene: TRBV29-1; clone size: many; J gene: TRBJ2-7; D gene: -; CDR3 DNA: TGCAGCGTCCAACAGGGAAGACCCGACTACGAGCAGTACTTC; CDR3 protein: CSVQQGRPDYEQYF
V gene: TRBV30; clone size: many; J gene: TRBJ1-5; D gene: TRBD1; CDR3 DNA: TGTGCCTGGAGCCAGACAGGGGAATGGCATTTT; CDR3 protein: CAWSQTGEWHF
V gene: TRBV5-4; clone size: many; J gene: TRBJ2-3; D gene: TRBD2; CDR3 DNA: TGTGCCAGCAGCTTGAAAGTGGGAGGGCACACAGATACGCAGTATTTT; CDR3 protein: CASSLKVGGHTDTQYF
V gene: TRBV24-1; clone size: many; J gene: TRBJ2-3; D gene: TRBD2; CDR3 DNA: TGTGCCACCAGTGAGGCGGGACTAGTCACAGATACGCAGTATTTT; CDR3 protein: CATSEAGLVTDTQYF
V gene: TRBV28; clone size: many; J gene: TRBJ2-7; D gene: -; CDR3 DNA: TGTGCCAGCAGTTATCCTTGGACAGTCCCCGGCTACGAGCAGTACTTC; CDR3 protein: CASSYPWTVPGYEQYF
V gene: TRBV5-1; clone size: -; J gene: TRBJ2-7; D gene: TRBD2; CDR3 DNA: TGCGCCAGCAGCTTGGAGCGGGAGTGGTACGAGCAGTACTTC; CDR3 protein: CASSLEREWYEQYF
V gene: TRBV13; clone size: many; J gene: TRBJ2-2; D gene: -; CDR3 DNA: TGTGCCAGCAGCTTAGGCCAGACGGCCGGGGAGCTGTTTTTT; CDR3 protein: CASSLGQTAGELFF
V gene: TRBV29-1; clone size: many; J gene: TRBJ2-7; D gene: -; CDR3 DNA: TGCAGCGTTGTCGACGGAACCTACGAGCAGTACTTC; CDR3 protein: CSVVDGTYEQYF
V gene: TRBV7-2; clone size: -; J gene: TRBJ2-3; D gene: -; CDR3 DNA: TGTGCCAGCAGCCCGTCCGGGGCCCACGCAGATACGCAGTATTTT; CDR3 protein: CASSPSGAHADTQYF
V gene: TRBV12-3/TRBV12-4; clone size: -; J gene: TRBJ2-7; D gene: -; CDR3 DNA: TGTGCCAGCAAAACCACCAGGTCGGGGGAGCAGTACTTC; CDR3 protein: CASKTTRSGEQYF
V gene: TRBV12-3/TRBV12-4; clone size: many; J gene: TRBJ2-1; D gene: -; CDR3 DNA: TGTGCCAGCAGTTTAGGCGGCAGGGCGACCTACAATGAGCAGTTCTTC; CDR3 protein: CASSLGGRATYNEQFF
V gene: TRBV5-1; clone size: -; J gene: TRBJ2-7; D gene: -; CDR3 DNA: TGCGCCAGCAGCTTTGCCCCGGGGCAGTCCTACGAGCAGTACTTC; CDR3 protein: CASSFAPGQSYEQYF
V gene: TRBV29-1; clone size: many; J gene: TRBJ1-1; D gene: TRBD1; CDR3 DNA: TGCAGCGTTCAGGGACAGGAAAACACTGAAGCTTTCTTT; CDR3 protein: CSVQGQENTEAFF
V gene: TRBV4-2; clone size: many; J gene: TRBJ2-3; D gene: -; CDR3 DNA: TGTGCCAGCTCACCACGAGACACAGATACGCAGTATTTT; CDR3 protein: CASSPRDTDTQYF
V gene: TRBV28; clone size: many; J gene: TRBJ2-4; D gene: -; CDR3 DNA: TGTGCCAGCAGTTTATTTACGGACATTCAGTACTTC; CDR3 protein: CASSLFTDIQYF
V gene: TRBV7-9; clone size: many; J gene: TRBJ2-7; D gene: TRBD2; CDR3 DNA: TGTGCCAGCAGCTTAGCTAGCGGGAGCGCCTACGAGCAGTACTTC; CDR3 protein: CASSLASGSAYEQYF
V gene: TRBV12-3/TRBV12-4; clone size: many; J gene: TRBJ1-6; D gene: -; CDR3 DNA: TGTGCCAGCAGTTTTGGGTGGGATAATTCACCCCTCCACTTT; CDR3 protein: CASSFGWDNSPLHF
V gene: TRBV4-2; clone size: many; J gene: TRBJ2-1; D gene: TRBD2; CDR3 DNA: TGTGCCAGCAGCCAAGCCGGGACTATCAATGAGCAGTTCTTC; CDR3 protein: CASSQAGTINEQFF
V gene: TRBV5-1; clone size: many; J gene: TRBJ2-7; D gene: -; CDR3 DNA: TGCGCCAGCAGCCCCTCTGAGAGCTCCTACGAGCAGTACTTC; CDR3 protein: CASSPSESSYEQYF
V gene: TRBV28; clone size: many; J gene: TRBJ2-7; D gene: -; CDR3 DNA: TGTGCCAGCAGTAGGTCCTCACCCTACGAGCAGTACTTC; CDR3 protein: CASSRSSPYEQYF
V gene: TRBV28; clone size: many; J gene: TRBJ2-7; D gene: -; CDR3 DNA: TGTGCCAGCAGTCTACCGGGACTGTTAGCGTCCTACGAGCAGTACTTC; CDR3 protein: CASSLPGLLASYEQYF
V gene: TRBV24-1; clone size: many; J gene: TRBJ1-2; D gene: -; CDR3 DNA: TGTGCCACCAGTGATTCCCGGGGAGGGCTGGGAAGTGGCTACACCTTC; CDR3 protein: CATSDSRGGLGSGYTF
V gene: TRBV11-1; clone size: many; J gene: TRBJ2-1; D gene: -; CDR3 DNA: TGTGCCAGCAGCTTAGTCGACAATGAGCAGTTCTTC; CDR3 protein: CASSLVDNEQFF
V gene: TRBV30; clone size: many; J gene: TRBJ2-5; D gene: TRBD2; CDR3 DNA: TGTGCCTGGAGTCTCCTAGCGGGAGGAGAGACCCAGTACTTC; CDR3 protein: CAWSLLAGGETQYF
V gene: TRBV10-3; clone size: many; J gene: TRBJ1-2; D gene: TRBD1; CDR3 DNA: TGTGCCATCAGTGCGACCGGGACAGGCTATGGCTACACCTTC; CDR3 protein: CAISATGTGYGYTF
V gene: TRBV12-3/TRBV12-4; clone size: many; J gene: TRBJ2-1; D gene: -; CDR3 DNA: TGTGCCAGCAGTTCCCAGAGCGGGTACTCCTACAATGAGCAGTTCTTC; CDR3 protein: CASSSQSGYSYNEQFF
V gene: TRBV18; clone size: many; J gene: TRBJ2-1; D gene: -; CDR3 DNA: TGTGCCAGCTCATCGTCCCTGAGACTAGCCTACAATGAGCAGTTCTTC; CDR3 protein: CASSSSLRLAYNEQFF